This is a list of T cell receptor beta chains from one sample in a study of CD8 T cells in ankylosing spondylitis. MiXCR was run by TCRdb on the 5' RACE reads, yielding one entry per CDR3 protein. The sample lists a few hundred thousand distinct CDR3 sequences; 11% were seen once. Specimen: blood, either unsorted or a sorted T cell fraction (not recorded which). The receptors come from a female donor with ankylosing spondylitis or in good health (not recorded which). CDR3s include the opening cysteine and the closing phenylalanine or tryptophan. The D gene is left open where the match is weak. Some rows mark clone size as missing; the rest say once, few, many or name a class of expanded clone.

abundance,v_gene,j_gene,d_gene,CDR3nt,CDR3aa
many,TRBV7-2,TRBJ2-7,TRBD2,TGTGCCAGCAGATTAGCGGGACCTTACGAGCAGTACTTC,CASRLAGPYEQYF
many,TRBV20-1,TRBJ1-3,.,TGCAGTGCTAGAGATCCCAGTTATGTTGGAAACACCATATATTTT,CSARDPSYVGNTIYF
many,TRBV25-1,TRBJ2-3,.,TGTGCCAGCAGTGAAGAGCTGATCCTCGGCACAGATACGCAGTATTTT,CASSEELILGTDTQYF
.,TRBV11-2,TRBJ2-7,TRBD1,TGTGCCACCGCCCAGACAGGGTTGAACGAGCAGTACTTC,CATAQTGLNEQYF
many,TRBV20-1,TRBJ2-7,TRBD2,TGCAGTGCTAGAGATCCTCTGGGGAGGGGCGAGCAGTACTTC,CSARDPLGRGEQYF
few,TRBV5-1,TRBJ2-5,TRBD1,TGCGCCACACGGATGGGGACAGGCCCCTCGGAGACCCAGTACTTC,CATRMGTGPSETQYF
many,TRBV12-3/TRBV12-4,TRBJ1-2,TRBD1,TGTGCCAGCACCGTGACAGGGAACTATGGCTACACCTTC,CASTVTGNYGYTF
many,TRBV5-1,TRBJ2-5,TRBD1,TGCGCCAGCAGCTTCTACAGGGGAAAAGAGACCCAGTACTTC,CASSFYRGKETQYF
few,TRBV14,TRBJ2-2,.,TGTGCCAGCAGCCAAGCAGTTTCGAACACCGGGGAGCTGTTTTTT,CASSQAVSNTGELFF
.,TRBV7-8,TRBJ2-7,TRBD2,TGTGCCAGCAGCTCCTCCCACGGGGGGAAGCAGTACTTC,CASSSSHGGKQYF
many,TRBV25-1,TRBJ2-1,.,TGTGCCAGCGGCTCTCCGGGCCTGCGGGATGAGCAGTTCTTC,CASGSPGLRDEQFF
.,TRBV18,TRBJ2-2,.,TGTGCCAGCTCACCACCCCTACGAATCACCGGGGAGCTGTTTTTT,CASSPPLRITGELFF
many,TRBV12-3/TRBV12-4,TRBJ1-2,TRBD1,TGTGCCAGCAGTTTCGGGACAGGGGGGTATGGCTACACCTTC,CASSFGTGGYGYTF
many,TRBV24-1,TRBJ1-2,.,TGTGCCACCAGCCAGACCGGATCCTATGGCTACACCTTC,CATSQTGSYGYTF
many,TRBV10-3,TRBJ2-7,TRBD1,TGTGCCATCACCGAAAACCAGGGGGACGCCTACGAGCAGTACTTC,CAITENQGDAYEQYF
few,TRBV11-1,TRBJ1-6,TRBD1,TGTGCCAGCAGCGGTCCGGGACAGAGGAGCTCCTATAATTCACCCCTCCACTTT,CASSGPGQRSSYNSPLHF
.,TRBV6-2/TRBV6-3,TRBJ2-2,.,TGTGCCAGCAACCAACTAGGAGGCATCGGGGAGCTGTTTTTT,CASNQLGGIGELFF
.,TRBV5-1,TRBJ2-7,TRBD1,TGCGCCAGCAGCTTTGGGGACAGGGCCCACGAGCAGTACTTC,CASSFGDRAHEQYF
many,TRBV20-1,TRBJ2-1,TRBD2,TGCAGTGCTAGTCAGCGACTAGCCAATGAGCAGTTCTTC,CSASQRLANEQFF
many,TRBV10-1,TRBJ2-3,.,TGCGCCAGCAGTGTCCAGGGCGTCACAGATACGCAGTATTTT,CASSVQGVTDTQYF
many,TRBV2,TRBJ2-3,.,TGTGCCAGCAGTGACTCAGGCACAGATACGCAGTATTTT,CASSDSGTDTQYF
few,TRBV5-1,TRBJ2-7,TRBD1,TGCGCCAGCAGCTTGAATCCACAGGGGGCGAATCTCGTCGACGAGCAGTACTTC,CASSLNPQGANLVDEQYF
many,TRBV9,TRBJ1-1,.,TGTGCCAGCAGCACCCGTTCGCTGGGTTCTGAAGCTTTCTTT,CASSTRSLGSEAFF
.,TRBV7-8,TRBJ2-7,.,TGTGCCAGCATCCAGACCGAAAGCTCCTACGAGCAGTACTTC,CASIQTESSYEQYF
few,TRBV6-2/TRBV6-3,TRBJ2-5,.,TGTGCCAGCAGTAGAGGGGCGCTAGACCTGCGGGAGACCCAGTACTTC,CASSRGALDLRETQYF
few,TRBV3-1,TRBJ2-3,.,TGTGCCAGCAGTCTCTGGGTGAGCACAGATACGCAGTATTTT,CASSLWVSTDTQYF
many,TRBV20-1,TRBJ1-6,.,TGCAGTGCTAGAGCCGGTTTAAGTTCACCCCTCCACTTT,CSARAGLSSPLHF
many,TRBV5-1,TRBJ2-1,.,TGCGCCAGCAGCGTTGGACTGGCTTGGAATGAGCAGTTCTTC,CASSVGLAWNEQFF
many,TRBV10-3,TRBJ2-7,TRBD2,TGTGCCATCAGTTCGGGAGGCTACGAGCAGTACTTC,CAISSGGYEQYF
many,TRBV20-1,TRBJ1-2,TRBD1,TGCAGTGCTAGGCAACTCAGGGGGATAGGTGGCTACACCTTC,CSARQLRGIGGYTF
.,TRBV27,TRBJ2-1,.,TGTGCCAGCAGTTTAAGAACAGGCCACAATGAGCAGTTCTTC,CASSLRTGHNEQFF
many,TRBV6-1,TRBJ2-1,.,TGTGCCAGCAGTATAGTCAGGGGCAATGAGCAGTTCTTC,CASSIVRGNEQFF
.,TRBV7-9,TRBJ2-7,.,TGTGCCAGCAGCTTAGGGGGGATCCCCTACGAGCAGTACTTC,CASSLGGIPYEQYF
many,TRBV20-1,TRBJ2-3,.,TGCAGTGCTCCCACCCCCACAGATACGCAGTATTTT,CSAPTPTDTQYF
many,TRBV20-1,TRBJ2-1,TRBD2,TGCAGTGCTAGAGGGTTGGGACTAGCAGGAAATGAGCAGTTCTTC,CSARGLGLAGNEQFF
.,TRBV5-5,TRBJ1-3,.,TGTGCCAGCAGCTCCAGAGGGTCCGGAAACACCATATATTTT,CASSSRGSGNTIYF
many,TRBV18,TRBJ1-1,.,TGTGCCAGTTACCAAGCTAAGAACACTGAAGCTTTCTTT,CASYQAKNTEAFF
.,TRBV7-9,TRBJ2-3,TRBD1,TGTGCCAGCAGCCCTAGACAGGGTGGATCAGATACGCAGTATTTT,CASSPRQGGSDTQYF
many,TRBV20-1,TRBJ1-3,.,TGCAGTGCTAGAGATCCGGGACACGGCTCTGGAAACACCATATATTTT,CSARDPGHGSGNTIYF
many,TRBV28,TRBJ2-3,.,TGTGCCAGCTCGCGGCTCACAGATACGCAGTATTTT,CASSRLTDTQYF
few,TRBV29-1,TRBJ2-1,.,TGCAGCGTTGATCCGGGTAGCGAGCAGTTCTTC,CSVDPGSEQFF
many,TRBV7-2,TRBJ2-1,TRBD2,TGTGCCAGCAGCTTCCCCTCTAGCGGGGGGTCCTACAATGAGCAGTTCTTC,CASSFPSSGGSYNEQFF
.,TRBV11-2,TRBJ1-1,.,TGTGCCAGCAGCTTATCCCGGGGAAAGAACACTGAAGCTTTCTTT,CASSLSRGKNTEAFF
few,TRBV20-1,TRBJ2-1,.,TGCTGTGCTAGAACAAACCTTGGGAGTAGCTCCTACAATGAGCAGTTCTTC,CCARTNLGSSSYNEQFF
many,TRBV29-1,TRBJ1-2,.,TGCAGCGTTGCAAGTGCGTCAAACTGGGCGGCCGAAACCTTC,CSVASASNWAAETF
many,TRBV20-1,TRBJ2-1,TRBD2,TGCAGCCAGAGAGCGGGAAATGTCGGAAATGAGCAGTTCTTC,CSQRAGNVGNEQFF
few,TRBV5-6,TRBJ1-5,.,TGTGCCAGCAGCCCGAGGGTCCCCGGGGCCAATCAGCCCCAGCATTTT,CASSPRVPGANQPQHF
many,TRBV12-3/TRBV12-4,TRBJ1-2,.,TGTGCCAGCAGTTTAGGAGGGGGGGGCTACTATGGCTACACCTTC,CASSLGGGGYYGYTF
many,TRBV2,TRBJ2-7,TRBD2,TGTGCCAGCAAGGCTAGCGGGAGTATCCACGAGCAGTACTTC,CASKASGSIHEQYF
many,TRBV5-5,TRBJ2-1,TRBD1,TGTGCCAGCAGCGGCGGGACAGGGGAGGTATGGAATGAGCAGTTCTTC,CASSGGTGEVWNEQFF
.,TRBV20-1,TRBJ1-1,TRBD1,TGCAGTGCTAAAGCCCCGACAGGGAGGAACACTGAAGCTTTCTTT,CSAKAPTGRNTEAFF
many,TRBV29-1,TRBJ1-2,TRBD1,TGCAGCGAGGGAGGGGGCGGCTATGGCTACACCTTC,CSEGGGGYGYTF
many,TRBV5-1,TRBJ1-4,TRBD1,TGCGCCAGCAGCTCGGGACAGGGGCACGAAAAACTGTTTTTT,CASSSGQGHEKLFF
many,TRBV20-1,TRBJ2-7,.,TGCAGTGCTAGAGATATTGGTTATGAGACCCCCTCCGGGTACTTC,CSARDIGYETPSGYF